This TCR beta chain was observed in a study of Graves' ophthalmopathy and Graves' hyperthyroidism. Amplifying from RNA transcripts, the study obtained TCR beta CDR3 regions. HTBI primers primed a first-round RT-PCR, and a second-round multiplex PCR followed. In TCRdb, the multiplex PCR reads were re-called with MiXCR into one record per CDR3 protein. This sample has 200,000 to 300,000 distinct CDR3 sequences, with around 50% found just once. This clonotype was seen a handful of times. Unmatched junction bases numbered 2, after V lost 0 bases and J lost 0 bases. Germline V gene lookup returns CDR1 SGHTA and CDR2 FQGTGA. CDR3 length equals 15 residues.

V usage is TRBV7-3 and J usage is TRBJ2-7, with 7 bases identical to TRBD1. Sequencing was carried out using peripheral blood. The source is an adult man with Graves' ophthalmopathy. This chain's CDR3 is CASSLTGQSSYEQYF. Here the CDR3 DNA reads TGTGCCAGCAGCTTAACGGGACAGAGCTCCTACGAGCAGTACTTC.